The TCR beta chain described here comes from a study of T cell changes during pregnancy in multiple sclerosis (dated by TCRdb to between 2018 and 2020). The study in broad terms: In women with multiple sclerosis, the researchers looked at how the T cell repertoire shifted as pregnancy progressed.

The library was made by the immunoSEQ multiplex PCR assay. TCRdb retrieved this table from immuneACCESS and kept in-frame rearrangements only. Not all clones are present; in checked studies, unresolved V genes account for under half, and no reason is known for the remainder. The sample table records about 70,000 clones; around nine tenths of these occur just once. The top ten constitute under 0.35% of the sample. From its cysteine to its phenylalanine, the CDR3 spans 15 amino acids. The CDR3 DNA has 45 bases and is translated from base 1. Per the germline V gene (reference sequence), SEHNR is the CDR1 and FQNEAQ is the CDR2. V is pared back by 0 bases and J by 8 bases, with 13 bases lying between the germline termini. Worth noting for this clone: Its antigen has not been determined. No per-base quality is available; no much larger clone lies one base away.

Sequenced here: CD4+ T cells from peripheral blood mononuclear cells, sampled after pregnancy. The sequence joins TRBV7-9 to TRBJ1-4; TRBD1 could be the D gene, as 5 bases match. The TCR comes from a female donor with multiple sclerosis, enrolled in a pregnancy study. The encoded CDR3 is CASSLAGRDGEKLFF. The DNA sequence is TGTGCCAGCAGCTTAGCAGGCAGGGATGGCGAAAAACTGTTTTTT. Here the CDR3 is joined to the reference TRBV7-9 and TRBJ1-4 genes, and the full variable domain is: DTGVSQNPRHKITKRGQNVTFRCDPISEHNRLYWYRQTLGQGPEFLTYFQNEAQLEKSRLLSDRFSAERPKGSFSTLEIQRTEQGDSAMYLCASSLAGRDGEKLFFGSGTQLSVL.